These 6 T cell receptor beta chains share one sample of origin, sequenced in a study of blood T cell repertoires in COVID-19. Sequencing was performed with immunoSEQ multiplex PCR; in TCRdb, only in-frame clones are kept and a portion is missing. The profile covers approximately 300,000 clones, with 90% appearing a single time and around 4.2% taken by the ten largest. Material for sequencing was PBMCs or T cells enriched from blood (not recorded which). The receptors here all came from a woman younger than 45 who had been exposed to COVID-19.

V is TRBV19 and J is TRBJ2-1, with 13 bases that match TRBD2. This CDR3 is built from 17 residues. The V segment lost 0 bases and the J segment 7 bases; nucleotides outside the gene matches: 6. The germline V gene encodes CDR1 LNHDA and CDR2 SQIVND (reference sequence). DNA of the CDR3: TGTGCCAGTAGTATAGACCTGACTAGCGGGGGGTCAAATGAGCAGTTCTTC. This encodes CASSIDLTSGGSNEQFF.

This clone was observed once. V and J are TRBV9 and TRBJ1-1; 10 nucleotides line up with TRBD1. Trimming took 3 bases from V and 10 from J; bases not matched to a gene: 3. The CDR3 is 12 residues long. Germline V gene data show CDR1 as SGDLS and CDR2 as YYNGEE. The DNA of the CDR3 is TGTGCCAGCAGCGCTGACAGGGGGCGAGCTTTCTTT. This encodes CASSADRGRAFF.

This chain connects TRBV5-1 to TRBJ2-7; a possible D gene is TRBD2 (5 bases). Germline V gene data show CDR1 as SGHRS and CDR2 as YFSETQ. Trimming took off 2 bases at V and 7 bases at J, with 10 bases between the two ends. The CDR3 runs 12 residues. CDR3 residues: CASSLKGVEQYF. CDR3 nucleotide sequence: TGCGCCAGCAGCTTAAAGGGAGTGGAGCAGTACTTC.

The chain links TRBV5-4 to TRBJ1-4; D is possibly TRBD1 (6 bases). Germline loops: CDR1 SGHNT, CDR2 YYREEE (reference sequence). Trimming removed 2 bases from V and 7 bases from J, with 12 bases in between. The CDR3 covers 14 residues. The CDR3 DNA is TGTGCCAGCAGCTTTCAGGGGACGGGTGAAAAACTGTTTTTT. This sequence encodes CASSFQGTGEKLFF.

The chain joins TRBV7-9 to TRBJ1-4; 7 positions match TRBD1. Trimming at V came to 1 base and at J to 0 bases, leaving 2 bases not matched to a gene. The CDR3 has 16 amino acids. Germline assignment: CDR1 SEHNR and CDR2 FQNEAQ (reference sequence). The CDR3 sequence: CASSLGRGSTNEKLFF. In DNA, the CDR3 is TGTGCCAGCAGCTTAGGCAGGGGGTCAACTAATGAAAAACTGTTTTTT. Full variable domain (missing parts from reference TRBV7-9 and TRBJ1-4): DTGVSQNPRHKITKRGQNVTFRCDPISEHNRLYWYRQTLGQGPEFLTYFQNEAQLEKSRLLSDRFSAERPKGSFSTLEIQRTEQGDSAMYLCASSLGRGSTNEKLFFGSGTQLSVL.

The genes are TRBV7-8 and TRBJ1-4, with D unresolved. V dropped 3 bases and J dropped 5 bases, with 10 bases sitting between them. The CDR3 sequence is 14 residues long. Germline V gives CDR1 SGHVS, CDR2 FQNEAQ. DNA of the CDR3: TGTGCCAGCAGCTTGACGGAGTTCAATGAAAAACTGTTTTTT. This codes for CASSLTEFNEKLFF.